This TCR beta chain was recovered during a study of human T cells and chemical hapten exposure. This CDR3 comprises 17 residues. V lost 3 bases and J lost 1; bases outside the gene matches: 8. Germline assignment: CDR1 MDHEN and CDR2 SYDVKM. Each CDR3 protein is one row after TCRdb ran MiXCR on the RACE reads. The sample shows 150,000 to 200,000 distinct CDR3 sequences, 25% to 30% of them seen only once. Time point denoted: patch test 3, about 24 weeks after DPC sensitization. As to treatment: therapeutic diphenylcyclopropenone sensitization with weekly scalp DPC. The clonotype was recovered from a woman between 18 and 29 years old with alopecia areata. Some clones in this sample may be carry-over from other donors' samples. The sample in question was whole blood, obtained in connection with sensitization to the hapten diphenylcyclopropenone (DPC). The rearrangement uses TRBV28 and TRBJ2-7, with TRBD2 matching 11 bases. CDR3 sequence: CASSFTPLAGGSYEQYF. In DNA form, the CDR3 reads TGTGCCAGCAGTTTTACCCCTCTAGCGGGGGGATCCTACGAGCAGTACTTC.